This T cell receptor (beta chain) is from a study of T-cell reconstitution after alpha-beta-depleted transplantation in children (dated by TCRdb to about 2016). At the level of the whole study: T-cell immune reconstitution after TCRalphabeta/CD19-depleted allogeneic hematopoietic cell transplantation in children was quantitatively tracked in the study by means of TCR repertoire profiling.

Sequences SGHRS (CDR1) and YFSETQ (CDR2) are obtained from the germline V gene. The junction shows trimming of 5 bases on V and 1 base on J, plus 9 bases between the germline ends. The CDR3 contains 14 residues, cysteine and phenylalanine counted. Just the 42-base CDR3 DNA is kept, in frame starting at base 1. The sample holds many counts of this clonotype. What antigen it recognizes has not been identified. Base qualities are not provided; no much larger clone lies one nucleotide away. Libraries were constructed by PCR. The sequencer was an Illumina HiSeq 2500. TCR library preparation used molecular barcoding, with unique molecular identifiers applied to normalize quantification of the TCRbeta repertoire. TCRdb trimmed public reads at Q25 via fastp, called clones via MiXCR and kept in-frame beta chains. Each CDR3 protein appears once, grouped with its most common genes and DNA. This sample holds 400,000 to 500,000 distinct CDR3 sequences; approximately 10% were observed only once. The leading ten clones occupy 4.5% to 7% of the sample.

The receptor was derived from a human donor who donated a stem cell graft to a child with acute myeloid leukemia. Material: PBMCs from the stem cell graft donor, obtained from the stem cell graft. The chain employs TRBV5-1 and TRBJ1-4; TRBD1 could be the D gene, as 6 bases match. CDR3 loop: CASRQGRTNEKLFF. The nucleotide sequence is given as TGCGCCAGCAGGCAGGGGAGAACTAATGAAAAACTGTTTTTT.